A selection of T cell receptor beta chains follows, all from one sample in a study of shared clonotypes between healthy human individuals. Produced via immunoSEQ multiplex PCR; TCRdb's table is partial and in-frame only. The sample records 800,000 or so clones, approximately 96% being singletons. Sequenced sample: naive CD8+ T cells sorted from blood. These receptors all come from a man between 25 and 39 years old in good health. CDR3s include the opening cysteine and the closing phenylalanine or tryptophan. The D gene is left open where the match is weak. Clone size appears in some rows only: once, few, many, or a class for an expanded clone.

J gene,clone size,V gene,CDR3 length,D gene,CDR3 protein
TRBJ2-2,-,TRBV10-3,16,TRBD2,CAISGAGGTNTGELFF
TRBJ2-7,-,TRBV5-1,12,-,CASSLQGREQYF
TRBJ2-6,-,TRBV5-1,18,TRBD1,CASSPRQGSFSGANVLTF
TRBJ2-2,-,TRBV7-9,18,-,CASSGAGSGLANTGELFF
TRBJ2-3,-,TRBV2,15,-,CASRLTGQSTDTQYF
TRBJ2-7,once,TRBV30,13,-,CAWSLGVGYEQYF
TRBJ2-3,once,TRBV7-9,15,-,CASSHRDRNTDTQYF
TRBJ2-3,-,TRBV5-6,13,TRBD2,CASSLERGDTQYF
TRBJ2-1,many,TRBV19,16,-,CASSISGPALGNEQFF
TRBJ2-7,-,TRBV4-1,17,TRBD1,CASSQEMVGQGVYEQYF
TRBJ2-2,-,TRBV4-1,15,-,CASSHGRGNTGELFF
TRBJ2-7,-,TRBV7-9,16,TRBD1,CASSPVFGTGPYEQYF
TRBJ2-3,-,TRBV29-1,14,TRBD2,CSAVLAGGGDTQYF
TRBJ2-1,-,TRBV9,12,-,CASSVGWDEQFF
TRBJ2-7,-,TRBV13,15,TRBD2,CASSSGTSGQYEQYF
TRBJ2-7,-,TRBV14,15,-,CASSQDSALIYEQYF
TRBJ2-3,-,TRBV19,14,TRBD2,CASSKASGTDTQYF
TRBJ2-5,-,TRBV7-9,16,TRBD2,CASAYLAGGLGETQYF
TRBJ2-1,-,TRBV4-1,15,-,CASSGYRGGGNEQFF
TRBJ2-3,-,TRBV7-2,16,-,CASSLGRISPTDTQYF
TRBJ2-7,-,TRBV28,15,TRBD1,CASSPTGVGGYEQYF
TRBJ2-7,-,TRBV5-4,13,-,CASSFGGTYEQYF
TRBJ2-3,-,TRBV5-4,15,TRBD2,CASSPTSGRTDTQYF
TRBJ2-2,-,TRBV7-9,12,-,CASSLEPGELFF
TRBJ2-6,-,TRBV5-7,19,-,CASSPKQGRTSSGANVLTF
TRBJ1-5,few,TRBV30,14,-,CAWTPRGFNQPQHF
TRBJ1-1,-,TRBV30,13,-,CAWSVSGLTEAFF
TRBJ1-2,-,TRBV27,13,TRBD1,CASRDSLNYGYTF
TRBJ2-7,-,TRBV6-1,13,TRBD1,CAGEQGASREQYF
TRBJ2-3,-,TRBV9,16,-,CASSVGNAAYTDTQYF
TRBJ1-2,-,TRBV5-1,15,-,CASSLDREGSYGYTF
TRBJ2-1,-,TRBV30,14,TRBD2,CAWGGLAANNEQFF
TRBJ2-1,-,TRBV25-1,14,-,CASSESEIYNEQFF
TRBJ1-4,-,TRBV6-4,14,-,CASIPQATNEKLFF
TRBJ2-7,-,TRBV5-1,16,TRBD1,CASSWGQDHPSYEQYF
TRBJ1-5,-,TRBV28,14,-,CASKGLDSNQPQHF
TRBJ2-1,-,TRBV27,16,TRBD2,CASSLELAGVYNEQFF
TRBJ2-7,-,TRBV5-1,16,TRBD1,CASSLGDSHISYEQYF
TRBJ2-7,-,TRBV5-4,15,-,CASRKEAAESYEQYF
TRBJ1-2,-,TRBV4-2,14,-,CASSQDRGDAGYTF
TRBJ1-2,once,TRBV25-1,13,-,CASSELDYYGYTF
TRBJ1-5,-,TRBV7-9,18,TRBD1,CASSLTGTGTYSNQPQHF
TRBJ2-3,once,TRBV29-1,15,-,CSVVPGEEVMDTQYF
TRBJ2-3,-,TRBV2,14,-,CASSEETATDTQYF
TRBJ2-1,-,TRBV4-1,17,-,CASSQETGSGPYNEQFF
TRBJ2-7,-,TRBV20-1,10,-,CSARENEQYF
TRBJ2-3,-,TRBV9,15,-,CASSPSGRETDTQYF
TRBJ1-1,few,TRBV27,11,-,CASSFGSEAFF
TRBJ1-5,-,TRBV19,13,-,CASSVHSNQPQHF
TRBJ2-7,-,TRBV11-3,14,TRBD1,CASSLTTGVDEQYF
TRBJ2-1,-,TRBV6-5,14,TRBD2,CATSTSGSFHEQFF
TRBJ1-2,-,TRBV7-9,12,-,CASSPRDYGYTF
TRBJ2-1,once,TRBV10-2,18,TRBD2,CASFRAGEGGGSYNEQFF
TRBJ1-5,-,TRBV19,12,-,CASSPYNQPQHF